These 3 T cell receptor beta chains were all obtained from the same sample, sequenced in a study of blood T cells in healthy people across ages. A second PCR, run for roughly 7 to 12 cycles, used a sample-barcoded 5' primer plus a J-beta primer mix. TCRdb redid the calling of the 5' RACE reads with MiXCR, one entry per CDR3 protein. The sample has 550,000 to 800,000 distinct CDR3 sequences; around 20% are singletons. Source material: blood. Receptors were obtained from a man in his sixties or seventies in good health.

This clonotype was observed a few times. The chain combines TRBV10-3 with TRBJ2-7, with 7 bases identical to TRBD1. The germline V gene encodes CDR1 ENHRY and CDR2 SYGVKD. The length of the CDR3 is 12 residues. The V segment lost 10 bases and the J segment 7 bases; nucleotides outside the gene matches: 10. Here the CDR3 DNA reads TGTGCCACTAAACAGGGGCAGGAAGAGCAGTACTTC. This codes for CATKQGQEEQYF.

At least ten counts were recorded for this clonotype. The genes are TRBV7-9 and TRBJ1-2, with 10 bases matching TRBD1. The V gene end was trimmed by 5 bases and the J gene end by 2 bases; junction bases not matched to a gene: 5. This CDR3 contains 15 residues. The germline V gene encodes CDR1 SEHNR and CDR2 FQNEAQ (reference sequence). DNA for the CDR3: TGTGCCAGCAGCATCTGGACAGGGGGGAACTATGGCTACACCTTC. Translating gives CASSIWTGGNYGYTF.

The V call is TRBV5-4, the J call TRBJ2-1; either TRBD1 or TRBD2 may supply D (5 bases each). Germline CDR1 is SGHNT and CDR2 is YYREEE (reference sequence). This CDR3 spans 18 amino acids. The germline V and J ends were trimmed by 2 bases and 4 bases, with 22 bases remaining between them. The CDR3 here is CASSFGAPRGLGYNEQFF. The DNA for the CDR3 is TGTGCCAGCAGCTTTGGGGCCCCACGGGGATTGGGTTACAATGAGCAGTTCTTC.